The clone carrying this TCR beta chain has just a few counts. The target antigen is unknown. The data originate from a study of cytomegalovirus exposure and HLA in healthy donors. This PCR relied on a set of 60 Vbeta primers and 13 Jbeta primers. Clones were read by immunoSEQ multiplex PCR, and TCRdb kept only the in-frame ones, dropping some. The repertoire holds 55,000 to 80,000 clones, with about 74% as singletons. General study points: The authors later found HLA-associated TCR beta chains more clonally expanded than equally common others.

The origin of this receptor is a woman aged 30 to 39 in good health and CMV-seropositive. Source material: PBMCs.

In nucleotides, the CDR3 is TGCGCCAGCAGCCCGACAGGGGGCACAGATACGCAGTATTTT. Its protein is CASSPTGGTDTQYF. This rearrangement joins TRBV5-1 to TRBJ2-3; 8 positions agree with TRBD1. Losses at the gene ends were 4 bases for V and 1 base for J; bases not matched to a gene: 2. The CDR3 is 14 amino acids. The germline CDR1 and CDR2 sequences are SGHRS and YFSETQ.